Below are 12 T cell receptor beta chains sequenced from a single sample in a study of blood T cell repertoires in COVID-19 (dated by TCRdb to between 2020 and 2021). The library was built by means of the immunoSEQ multiplex PCR assay. Imported from immuneACCESS, the table was reduced by TCRdb to in-frame sequences with V and J called. These copies leave out some clones; in studies compared against another copy, an unresolved V gene accounts for under half, and the cause of the remainder is not known. The sample table records around 100,000 clones; over 75% of these occur just once. The ten biggest clones cover roughly 32% of the sample. The source material was peripheral blood. Receptors were obtained from a woman over 75 with acute or convalescent COVID-19.

The rearrangement joins TRBV10-3 to TRBJ1-2; 8 bases map to TRBD1. V was pared by 6 bases and J by 4 bases, with 10 bases of the junction left unmatched. CDR3 length equals 15 residues. Germline V gene lookup returns CDR1 ENHRY and CDR2 SYGVKD. CDR3 sequence reads: CAIRSAGQGGYGYTF. The CDR3 coding sequence is TGTGCCATCAGATCCGCCGGACAGGGAGGCTATGGCTACACCTTC.

This chain uses TRBV11-2 with TRBJ1-1; tentative D call: TRBD1 (5 bases). The CDR3 contains 14 residues. Between the trimmed V and J ends, which lost 0 bases and 5 bases, there was a span of 10 bases. Germline values: CDR1 SGHAT, CDR2 FQNNGV. Here the CDR3 DNA reads TGTGCCAGCAGCTTAGAGGGGGGGTGGACTGAAGCTTTCTTT. It is translated as CASSLEGGWTEAFF.

The chain carries TRBV6-2 or TRBV6-3 and TRBJ2-4; no definite D call. The CDR3 covers 15 residues. Germline lookup yields CDR1 MNHEY and CDR2 SVGEGT. V shed 4 bases and J shed 3 bases, with 13 bases lying between them. CDR3 in DNA: TGTGCCAGCAGTTTCCGTGGTCTATTCAAAAACATTCAGTACTTC. Amino acids: CASSFRGLFKNIQYF.

The chain uses TRBV11-1 and TRBJ2-7; D gene ambiguous. Trimming removed 1 base from V and 6 bases from J, with 13 bases in between. Looked up from germline, CDR1 is SGHAT and CDR2 is FQDESV (reference sequence). CDR3 length: 14 amino acids. The CDR3 DNA sequence: TGTGCCAGCAGCTTAGTCCCCGTGTTCGGCGAGCAGTACTTC. Protein product: CASSLVPVFGEQYF. Together with reference TRBV11-1 and TRBJ2-7, the CDR3 gives the full variable domain: EAEVAQSPRYKITEKSQAVAFWCDPISGHATLYWYRQILGQGPELLVQFQDESVVDDSQLPKDRFSAERLKGVDSTLKIQPAELGDSAMYLCASSLVPVFGEQYFGPGTRLTVT.

CDR3 amino acids: CASSPRTGRVNTEAFF. CDR3 DNA sequence: TGCGCCAGCAGCCCGCGGACAGGGAGGGTGAACACTGAAGCTTTCTTT. This chain connects TRBV5-1 to TRBJ1-1; 8 bases agree with TRBD1. The CDR3 has 16 amino acids. CDR1 is SGHRS, CDR2 YFSETQ, per germline. V trimming: 4 bases; J trimming: 0 bases; junction bases outside the gene matches: 8.

V and J are TRBV7-2 and TRBJ2-1, with TRBD1 matching 9 bases. The CDR3 runs to 14 residues. Germline CDR1 and CDR2: SGHTA and FQGNSA. V was clipped by 5 bases and J by 3 bases; unmatched bases: 2. This CDR3 is CASSLGQGYNEQFF. CDR3 nucleotide sequence: TGTGCCAGCAGCCTGGGACAGGGCTACAATGAGCAGTTCTTC.

The chain is built from TRBV6-5 and TRBJ1-4; D uncertain. This CDR3 has 13 residues. Germline lookup yields CDR1 MNHEY and CDR2 SVGAGI. The ends were cut back, 8 bases at V and 1 base at J, with 8 bases in the middle. The CDR3 DNA sequence: TGTGCCAGCTGGAGAGGAACTAATGAAAAACTGTTTTTT. This encodes CASWRGTNEKLFF.

This clone was observed a single time. V and J are TRBV30 and TRBJ1-1; D is perhaps TRBD1 (5 bases). Germline lookup yields CDR1 GTSNPN and CDR2 SVGIG (reference sequence). The CDR3 is made up of 12 amino acids. Deletions cut 2 bases from V and 4 bases from J, with 8 bases between. CDR3 DNA sequence: TGTGCCTGGAGTAGGGGATTCACTGAAGCTTTCTTT. Amino acids: CAWSRGFTEAFF.

J is TRBJ2-1 and V is TRBV19; TRBD2 matches at 13 bases. V gave up 2 bases and J gave up 5 bases; unmatched junction bases: 6. The germline V gene encodes CDR1 LNHDA and CDR2 SQIVND (reference sequence). The CDR3 sequence is 17 residues long. The CDR3 loop is CASSITSGGARDNEQFF. CDR3 in DNA: TGTGCCAGTAGTATAACTAGCGGGGGGGCGAGGGACAATGAGCAGTTCTTC.

This rearrangement joins TRBV4-1 to TRBJ1-1; D perhaps matches TRBD1 (6 bases). The V end lost 1 base, the J end lost 3 bases, and 15 bases lay between the germline ends. This CDR3 region has 16 residues. Germline V lookup: CDR1 MGHRA, CDR2 YSYEKL. The CDR3 nucleotides are TGCGCCAGCAGCCAAGCCCGGGGGGGGCAGGACACTGAAGCTTTCTTT. Its protein product is CASSQARGGQDTEAFF.

The chain recombines TRBV28 with TRBJ2-7, with 12 nucleotides matching TRBD1. This CDR3 has 15 residues. CDR1 is MDHEN and CDR2 is SYDVKM in the germline V gene. J lost 6 bases, V lost 2 bases, and 5 bases had no gene match. CDR3 in DNA: TGTGCCAGCAGTTTAGTGGGACAGGGGGCTAGCGAGCAGTACTTC. Residues: CASSLVGQGASEQYF.

J is TRBJ2-6 and V is TRBV2; 10 nucleotides line up with TRBD1. The V and J ends lost 8 bases and 3 bases, in that order; junction bases with no gene match: 7. The CDR3 contains 16 residues. Germline CDR1 reads SNHLY; CDR2 reads FYNNEI. This CDR3 is CASFRDRGFGANVLTF. As DNA, the CDR3 is TGTGCCAGCTTCCGGGACAGGGGTTTTGGGGCCAACGTCCTGACTTTC.